Shown below are 9 T cell receptor beta chains from a single sample sequenced in a study of OX40 agonist ivuxolimab in advanced cancers. TCRdb keeps only in-frame clones here, not all; method: immunoSEQ multiplex PCR. The repertoire has around 34,000 clones, approximately 79% of them found once; the top ten carry roughly 15%. The specimen comprised CD4+ or CD8+ T cells sorted from blood, sampled in a trial of the OX40 agonist ivuxolimab. Receptor source: an adult with an advanced solid tumor such as melanoma, head and neck, liver or kidney cancer.

This chain joins TRBV6-5 and TRBJ1-5; TRBD1 agrees at 8 bases. Germline V CDR1 and CDR2: MNHEY, SVGAGI. The length of the CDR3 is 15 residues. V shed 6 bases, J shed 3 bases, and the junction held 7 bases outside the gene matches. The CDR3 DNA is TGTGCCAGCAGCACCGACAGGGGCGACAATCAGCCCCAGCATTTT. Translated, it gives CASSTDRGDNQPQHF.

The chain is built from TRBV23-1 and TRBJ2-1, with 13 nucleotides matching TRBD2. TRBV23-1 is identified as an open reading frame with a role that is uncertain. Trimming cost V 6 bases and J 8 bases; bases outside gene matches: 4. This CDR3 comprises 14 residues. The CDR3 reads CASRTSGRPDEQFF. In nucleotides, the CDR3 is TGCGCCAGCAGGACTAGCGGGAGGCCCGATGAGCAGTTCTTC.

The genes are TRBV19 and TRBJ2-7; D gene ambiguous. Germline CDR1 LNHDA, CDR2 SQIVND (reference sequence). Trimming left V 3 bases short and J 1 base short, with 10 bases between. This CDR3 has 14 residues. CDR3 region: CASSMSGSSYEQYF. CDR3 DNA: TGTGCCAGTAGTATGTCAGGTTCGTCCTACGAGCAGTACTTC.

The J gene is TRBJ2-5, the V gene TRBV6-1; 9 bases are a match to TRBD2. Germline V gene sequence: CDR1 MNHNS, CDR2 SASEGT. V shed 4 bases, J shed 4 bases, and the junction held 7 bases outside the gene matches. This CDR3 contains 15 residues. The CDR3 is CASSVGGGAPETQYF. The CDR3 DNA follows: TGTGCCAGCAGTGTCGGCGGGGGGGCCCCAGAGACCCAGTACTTC.

This clone was found a few times. V and J are TRBV5-1 and TRBJ2-2; 10 nucleotides match TRBD2. From germline, CDR1 is SGHRS and CDR2 YFSETQ. This CDR3 region has 17 residues. The J segment lost 0 bases and the V segment lost 4 bases, leaving 6 bases of the junction unmatched. The CDR3 DNA is TGCGCCAGCAGCACCCGGACTAGCGGAGCGAACACCGGGGAGCTGTTTTTT. Amino acid sequence: CASSTRTSGANTGELFF. Looking up the rest from reference TRBV5-1 and TRBJ2-2 gives the full variable domain: KAGVTQTPRYLIKTRGQQVTLSCSPISGHRSVSWYQQTPGQGLQFLFEYFSETQRNKGNFPGRFSGRQFSNSRSEMNVSTLELGDSALYLCASSTRTSGANTGELFFGEGSRLTVL.

CDR3 coding DNA: TGTGCCTGGACTAAGGACCTCCTCTATGGCTACACCTTC. Its translation: CAWTKDLLYGYTF. V and J are TRBV30 and TRBJ1-2, with D unresolved. Germline assignment: CDR1 GTSNPN and CDR2 SVGIG (reference sequence). The CDR3 contains 13 residues. The ends were cut back, 4 bases at V and 4 bases at J, with 13 bases in the middle.

This clone was seen a handful of times. The chain has TRBV27 and TRBJ1-6; perhaps TRBD1 as D (5 bases). Trimming took 0 bases from V and 6 from J, leaving 12 bases between them. From germline, CDR1 is MNHEY and CDR2 SMNVEV (reference sequence). This CDR3 is 16 amino acids long. CDR3 region: CASSLSYTGGNSPLHF. DNA for the CDR3: TGTGCCAGCAGTTTATCTTATACGGGGGGTAATTCACCCCTCCACTTT.

The V call is TRBV23-1, the J call TRBJ1-6; the D gene is possibly TRBD1 (6 bases). TRBV23-1 counts as an open reading frame of uncertain function. Trimming left V 10 bases short and J 10 bases short, with 17 bases between. The CDR3 loop spans 13 amino acids. The CDR3 reads CATASGAGSPLHF. The CDR3 DNA is TGCGCCACCGCATCGGGGGCAGGGTCACCCCTCCACTTT.

Here the CDR3 reads CASSLATYNSPLHF. The CDR3 nucleotides are TGTGCCAGCAGCTTAGCCACCTATAATTCACCCCTCCACTTT. J is TRBJ1-6 and V is TRBV7-9, with D uncertain. Between the trimmed V and J ends, which lost 0 bases and 2 bases, there was a span of 2 bases. Germline CDR1 is SEHNR and CDR2 is FQNEAQ (reference sequence). This CDR3 comprises 14 residues.